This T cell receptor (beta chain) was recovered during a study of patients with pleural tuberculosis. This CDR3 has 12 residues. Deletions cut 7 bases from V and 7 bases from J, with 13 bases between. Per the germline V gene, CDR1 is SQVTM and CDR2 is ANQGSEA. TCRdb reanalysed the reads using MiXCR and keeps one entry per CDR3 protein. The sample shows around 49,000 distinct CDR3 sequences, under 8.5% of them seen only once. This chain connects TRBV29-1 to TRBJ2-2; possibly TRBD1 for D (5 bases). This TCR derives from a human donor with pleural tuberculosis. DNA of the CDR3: TGCAGCGGCAGACAGTCAGGCGGGGAGCTGTTTTTT. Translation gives CSGRQSGGELFF.